In this sample, the clone carrying this TCR beta chain turned up many times. The target antigen is unknown. The data were obtained in a study of T cells after yellow fever vaccination. Study-level points and caveats: Weaker in magnitude, the secondary response showed a faster peak on day 5 versus 15. FACS-sorted repertoires could harbor abundant contaminating bulk-population clonotypes. A large majority of primary-vaccination clones showed up again after the booster (approximately 96% CD4, roughly 91% CD8).

For TCR, cDNA came from 5'RACE template switching, which added a universal primer site and UMIs. TCRdb itself ran the 5' RACE reads through MiXCR, one entry per CDR3 protein. The table shows roughly 120,000 distinct CDR3 sequences, with around 7.2% occurring only once. This CDR3 has 16 residues. CDR1 is KGHDR, CDR2 SFDVKD, per germline. Unmatched junction bases numbered 7, after V lost 3 bases and J lost 3 bases. The V gene is TRBV24-1, the J gene TRBJ2-1; 7 bases are shared with TRBD2. Sequenced material: CD4+ T cells sorted from PBMCs, taken 45 days after the first yellow fever vaccination. This receptor was identified in a man aged 18-30 years who received the YFV17D yellow fever vaccine. CDR3: CATSDPRGDGYNEQFF. CDR3 bases: TGTGCCACCAGTGATCCTCGGGGGGACGGCTACAATGAGCAGTTCTTC.